These 32 T cell receptor beta chains were all obtained from the same sample, sequenced in a study of CD8 T cells in ankylosing spondylitis. Whole-study results and caveats: Made up of eight or nine highly homologous variants, a TCR beta motif appeared characteristic of ankylosing spondylitis blood.

Their recognized antigens are unknown. MiXCR was run by TCRdb on the 5' RACE reads, yielding one entry per CDR3 protein. The profile shows more than 100,000 distinct CDR3 sequences, more than 15% of them singletons. Sequenced: blood, either unsorted or a sorted T cell fraction (not recorded which). These receptors were collected from a male donor with ankylosing spondylitis.

The chain combines TRBV20-1 with TRBJ2-7; TRBD2 matches at 10 bases. Germline CDR1 reads DFQATT; CDR2 reads SNEGSKA (reference sequence). The CDR3 is made up of 17 amino acids. The V segment lost 3 bases and the J segment 2 bases; nucleotides outside the gene matches: 13. CDR3 region: CSARTQLGTSEPYEQYF. Here the CDR3 DNA reads TGCAGTGCTAGGACGCAACTAGGGACTAGCGAACCCTACGAGCAGTACTTC.

The CDR3: CSVEGSLDGTGTEAFF. The CDR3 coding sequence is TGCAGCGTTGAGGGCAGCCTGGACGGGACGGGCACTGAAGCTTTCTTT. The chain combines TRBV29-1 with TRBJ1-1, with D perhaps TRBD1 (5 bases). CDR1 is SQVTM, CDR2 ANQGSEA, per germline. V was trimmed by 3 bases and J by 4 bases, leaving 21 bases between them. The CDR3 contains 16 residues.

This clonotype came up many times. The chain joins TRBV29-1 to TRBJ2-5, with unresolved D. The CDR3 sequence is 10 residues long. The germline V gene has CDR1 SQVTM and CDR2 ANQGSEA. With 4 bases removed from V and 5 bases from J, the gap between germline ends came to 5 bases. CDR3 sequence: CSVVLETQYF. CDR3 DNA: TGCAGCGTTGTCTTGGAGACCCAGTACTTC.

The chain carries TRBV27 and TRBJ1-1, with 8 bases matching TRBD1. Losses at the gene ends were 6 bases for V and 7 bases for J; bases not matched to a gene: 10. The CDR3 spans 14 residues. Germline CDR1 MNHEY, CDR2 SMNVEV (reference sequence). CDR3 region: CASSPGTGGIEAFF. CDR3 sequence (DNA): TGTGCCAGCAGCCCCGGGACAGGCGGGATTGAAGCTTTCTTT.

The J gene is TRBJ2-1, the V gene TRBV28; 10 nucleotides match TRBD2. CDR1 is MDHEN and CDR2 is SYDVKM in the germline V gene. V lost 7 bases to trimming and J lost 2 bases; unmatched junction nucleotides: 8. This CDR3 comprises 16 residues. The CDR3 DNA is TGTGCCAGCAACCAGATGCTAGCGGGAGCCTACAATGAGCAGTTCTTC. It specifies CASNQMLAGAYNEQFF. The full variable domain, completed using reference TRBV28 and TRBJ2-1, is DVKVTQSSRYLVKRTGEKVFLECVQDMDHENMFWYRQDPGLGLRLIYFSYDVKMKEKGDIPEGYSVSREKKERFSLILESASTNQTSMYLCASNQMLAGAYNEQFFGPGTRLTVL.

This clonotype was detected a few times. This chain joins TRBV19 and TRBJ1-5; tentative D call: TRBD1 (5 bases). Germline assignment: CDR1 LNHDA and CDR2 SQIVND (reference sequence). V lost 5 bases and J lost 5, with 10 bases in between. The length of the CDR3 is 13 residues. CDR3 nucleotides: TGTGCCAGTAGTGCCGGGACCTATCAGCCCCAGCATTTT. Its translation is CASSAGTYQPQHF.

The chain joins TRBV28 to TRBJ2-7; the D is unclear. The CDR3 consists of 13 residues. Germline V gene lookup returns CDR1 MDHEN and CDR2 SYDVKM. Trimming took 6 bases from V and 3 from J, leaving 12 bases between them. DNA for the CDR3: TGTGCCAGCAGGGGATCAGTCTTCTACGAGCAGTACTTC. It is translated as CASRGSVFYEQYF.

This clonotype showed up just a few times. The CDR3 spells CASSFGLAAYEQYF. The CDR3 region has the DNA TGTGCCAGCAGTTTTGGTCTAGCGGCCTACGAGCAGTACTTC. The rearrangement uses TRBV27 and TRBJ2-7; TRBD2 matches 7 bases. Germline-derived CDR1 and CDR2 are MNHEY and SMNVEV (reference sequence). This CDR3 contains 14 residues. V gave up 3 bases and J gave up 2 bases; unmatched junction bases: 4.

The chain recombines TRBV24-1 with TRBJ2-1; no firm D call. The CDR3 covers 12 residues. Germline loops: CDR1 KGHDR, CDR2 SFDVKD. V dropped 7 bases and J dropped 8 bases, with 11 bases sitting between them. CDR3 sequence: CATRVVNDEQFF. The CDR3 coding sequence is TGTGCCACCAGAGTTGTAAACGATGAGCAGTTCTTC.

There are many counts of this clonotype. V and J are TRBV29-1 and TRBJ2-4; D remains unclear. The CDR3 contains 15 residues. Trimming shortened V by 6 bases and J by 1 base, and 16 bases separated the two germline ends. CDR1 is SQVTM and CDR2 is ANQGSEA in the germline V gene. The CDR3 nucleotides read TGCAGCGTAAAGGGATCAAGGGTTGCCAAAAACATTCAGTACTTC. As protein: CSVKGSRVAKNIQYF.

In its sample, this clonotype was seen many times. V is TRBV12-3 or TRBV12-4 and J is TRBJ2-3; possibly TRBD2 for D (6 bases). The CDR3 is 14 amino acids. The V end was cut by 3 bases, the J end by 2 bases, with 9 bases between. The CDR3 protein is CASSFSGPTDTQYF. In DNA, the CDR3 is TGTGCCAGCAGTTTTAGCGGACCCACAGATACGCAGTATTTT.

V gene TRBV28 combines with J gene TRBJ2-1, with TRBD2 matching over 12 bases. The CDR3 totals 16 residues. CDR1 and CDR2 (germline): MDHEN, SYDVKM. The junction had 11 bases not matched to a gene; V was cut back by 5 bases and J by 9 bases. The CDR3 reads CASSPGLAGPLAEQFF. The CDR3 coding sequence is TGTGCCAGCAGTCCTGGACTAGCGGGACCTTTAGCTGAGCAGTTCTTC. Full variable domain (missing parts from reference TRBV28 and TRBJ2-1): DVKVTQSSRYLVKRTGEKVFLECVQDMDHENMFWYRQDPGLGLRLIYFSYDVKMKEKGDIPEGYSVSREKKERFSLILESASTNQTSMYLCASSPGLAGPLAEQFFGPGTRLTVL.

V gene TRBV5-5 combines with J gene TRBJ2-5; D may be TRBD2 (7 bases). CDR1 is SGHKS, CDR2 YYEKEE, per germline (reference sequence). The CDR3 is made up of 14 amino acids. Trimming stripped 1 base from V and 4 bases from J, with 11 bases between. The CDR3 DNA is TGTGCCAGCAGCTTGTTAGGGGGGGGAGAGACCCAGTACTTC. This sequence encodes CASSLLGGGETQYF.

The chain carries TRBV5-1 and TRBJ2-7; D possibly corresponds to TRBD2 (7 bases). Germline loops: CDR1 SGHRS, CDR2 YFSETQ. The CDR3 spans 13 residues. With 0 bases removed from V and 7 bases from J, the gap between germline ends came to 11 bases. The CDR3 bases are TGCGCCAGCAGCTTGGGGGGAGGGACAGAGCAGTACTTC. Translated, it gives CASSLGGGTEQYF.

The chain employs TRBV7-3 and TRBJ2-7, with D perhaps TRBD1 (5 bases). V lost 3 bases and J lost 4, with 10 bases in between. Germline CDR1 is SGHTA and CDR2 is FQGTGA. CDR3 length: 13 amino acids. CDR3 loop: CASSFSTGYEQYF. In nucleotides, the CDR3 is TGTGCCAGCAGCTTCTCTACAGGTTACGAGCAGTACTTC.

V gene TRBV13 combines with J gene TRBJ2-7; 8 nucleotides line up with TRBD1. The CDR3 has 13 residues. Unmatched junction bases numbered 1, after V lost 0 bases and J lost 6 bases. In germline, CDR1 is PRHDT, CDR2 FYEKMQ (reference sequence). The CDR3 nucleotides are TGTGCCAGCAGCTTAGGAGACAGGGGCGAGCAGTACTTC. It is translated as CASSLGDRGEQYF.

This clonotype was recorded at least ten times. The genes are TRBV27 and TRBJ2-2; 7 bases fit TRBD1. The germline gives CDR1 MNHEY, CDR2 SMNVEV (reference sequence). V was clipped by 6 bases and J by 3 bases; unmatched bases: 10. This CDR3 spans 16 amino acids. In DNA, the CDR3 is TGTGCCAGCAGCCACCTCACAGGGGACGACACCGGGGAGCTGTTTTTT. This codes for CASSHLTGDDTGELFF.

The chain joins TRBV9 to TRBJ2-7, with D perhaps TRBD1 or TRBD2 (6 bases each). Looked up from germline, CDR1 is SGDLS and CDR2 is YYNGEE. CDR3 length: 16 residues. With 0 bases removed from V and 3 bases from J, the gap between germline ends came to 16 bases. CDR3 amino acids: CASSVEGGGTFYEQYF. Here the CDR3 DNA reads TGTGCCAGCAGCGTAGAGGGGGGCGGCACTTTCTACGAGCAGTACTTC. Variable domain in full (rest from reference TRBV9 and TRBJ2-7): DSGVTQTPKHLITATGQRVTLRCSPRSGDLSVYWYQQSLDQGLQFLIQYYNGEERAKGNILERFSAQQFPDLHSELNLSSLELGDSALYFCASSVEGGGTFYEQYFGPGTRLTVT.

The rearrangement uses TRBV7-6 and TRBJ2-1; 9 bases map to TRBD2. Germline V CDR1 and CDR2: SGHVS, FNYEAQ. This CDR3 spans 16 amino acids. V lost 1 base to trimming and J lost 7 bases; unmatched junction nucleotides: 8. CDR3 sequence (DNA): TGTGCCAGCAGCTTAGTTTCTAGCGGGATCCGTAATGAGCAGTTCTTC. It translates to CASSLVSSGIRNEQFF.

This clonotype has just a few counts. The chain carries TRBV28 and TRBJ1-2; no reliable D call. Between the trimmed V and J ends, which lost 2 bases and 4 bases, there was a span of 14 bases. This CDR3 is built from 15 residues. The germline V gene encodes CDR1 MDHEN and CDR2 SYDVKM. CDR3 nucleotides: TGTGCCAGCAGTTTAGAAGGAGGACGGCTCTATGGCTACACCTTC. The encoded protein is CASSLEGGRLYGYTF.

This clonotype was found many times. V and J are TRBV7-9 and TRBJ2-1, with D maybe TRBD1 (5 bases). The CDR3 is 14 amino acids. Trimming removed 0 bases at V and 4 bases at J, with 7 bases between. The V gene's germline CDR1 is SEHNR and CDR2 FQNEAQ (reference sequence). This CDR3 reads CASSLARQYNEQFF. In nucleotides, the CDR3 is TGTGCCAGCAGCTTAGCAAGACAGTACAATGAGCAGTTCTTC. Full variable domain (rest looked up from reference TRBV7-9 and TRBJ2-1): DTGVSQNPRHKITKRGQNVTFRCDPISEHNRLYWYRQTLGQGPEFLTYFQNEAQLEKSRLLSDRFSAERPKGSFSTLEIQRTEQGDSAMYLCASSLARQYNEQFFGPGTRLTVL.

This clonotype was seen only a few times. The chain uses TRBV7-9 and TRBJ2-1; D is unresolved. The germline CDR1 and CDR2 sequences are SEHNR and FQNEAQ (reference sequence). The CDR3 is 15 amino acids. Trimming stripped 4 bases from V and 0 bases from J, with 10 bases between. CDR3 DNA: TGTGCCAGCAGCTCGAGCGAAAGCTCCTACAATGAGCAGTTCTTC. It codes for CASSSSESSYNEQFF.

The chain has TRBV29-1 and TRBJ1-2; no reliable D call. Germline CDR1 reads SQVTM; CDR2 reads ANQGSEA. V was pared by 6 bases and J by 3 bases, with 11 bases between. The length of the CDR3 is 12 residues. CDR3 region: CSVLGEYYGYTF. In DNA form, the CDR3 reads TGCAGCGTCCTCGGCGAGTACTATGGCTACACCTTC. The full variable domain, in which reference TRBV29-1 and TRBJ1-2 provide the parts outside the CDR3, is SAVISQKPSRDICQRGTSLTIQCQVDSQVTMMFWYRQQPGQSLTLIATANQGSEATYESGFVIDKFPISRPNLTFSTLTVSNMSPEDSSIYLCSVLGEYYGYTFGSGTRLTVV.

The chain uses TRBV20-1 and TRBJ1-4; D uncertain. CDR1 is DFQATT, CDR2 SNEGSKA, per germline (reference sequence). This CDR3 is 14 amino acids long. V shed 3 bases and J shed 0 bases, with 8 bases lying between them. The CDR3, as DNA: TGCAGTGCTAGGATTTCTGCAACTAATGAAAAACTGTTTTTT. Translated: CSARISATNEKLFF.

The V and J genes are TRBV6-2 or TRBV6-3 and TRBJ2-7; D may be TRBD1 or TRBD2 (5 bases each). This CDR3 is built from 16 residues. V lost 0 bases, J lost 3 bases, and 15 bases lay in between. Germline V gene sequence: CDR1 MNHEY, CDR2 SVGEGT. The CDR3 nucleotides are TGTGCCAGCAGTTACTCGAGGCTAGTGGGGGACTACGAGCAGTACTTC. Translation: CASSYSRLVGDYEQYF.

V is TRBV27 and J is TRBJ2-1, with no clear D. Trimming took off 3 bases at V and 0 bases at J, with 3 bases between the two ends. This CDR3 spans 13 amino acids. The germline CDR1 and CDR2 sequences are MNHEY and SMNVEV (reference sequence). The CDR3 reads CASSFYSYNEQFF. The DNA of the CDR3 is TGTGCCAGCAGTTTTTACTCCTACAATGAGCAGTTCTTC.

This clonotype was seen repeatedly, ten times or more. This chain links TRBV20-1 with TRBJ2-2, with 7 positions matching TRBD1. The germline CDR1 and CDR2 sequences are DFQATT and SNEGSKA (reference sequence). J was trimmed by 6 bases and V by 5 bases; bases with no gene match: 18. The CDR3 consists of 17 residues. DNA of the CDR3: TGCAGTGCTTCCCTTCCTAGGACAGGACTGTACGCCGGGGAGCTGTTTTTT. Amino acid sequence: CSASLPRTGLYAGELFF.

V gene TRBV10-3 combines with J gene TRBJ2-7; 11 nucleotides line up with TRBD2. The CDR3 runs to 15 residues. Germline CDR1 reads ENHRY; CDR2 reads SYGVKD. The J segment lost 6 bases and the V segment lost 3 bases, leaving 7 bases of the junction unmatched. This CDR3 reads CAISDLAGGGAEQYF. CDR3 nucleotides: TGTGCCATCAGTGATCTAGCGGGAGGTGGAGCCGAGCAGTACTTC.

The chain couples TRBV27 to TRBJ2-7; D perhaps matches TRBD2 (5 bases). The germline gives CDR1 MNHEY, CDR2 SMNVEV (reference sequence). This CDR3 contains 13 residues. V lost 2 bases, J lost 5 bases, and 10 bases lay in between. In nucleotides, the CDR3 is TGTGCCAGCAGTTTACCGGGGTACCACGAGCAGTACTTC. This sequence encodes CASSLPGYHEQYF.

The gene calls are TRBV28 and TRBJ2-7; 9 nucleotides line up with TRBD2. Per the germline V gene, CDR1 is MDHEN and CDR2 is SYDVKM. With 3 bases clipped from V and 2 bases from J, the junction kept 5 bases outside the gene matches. This CDR3 is 15 amino acids long. The CDR3 is CASSFWREGTYEQYF. CDR3 DNA: TGTGCCAGCAGTTTTTGGCGGGAGGGCACCTACGAGCAGTACTTC.

This chain connects TRBV6-2 or TRBV6-3 to TRBJ1-1; no reliable D call. Germline V gene sequence: CDR1 MNHEY, CDR2 SVGEGT. Trimming removed 2 bases at V and 5 bases at J, with 9 bases between. This CDR3 region has 13 residues. CDR3 in DNA: TGTGCCAGCAGTTACGGCACTAAAACTGAAGCTTTCTTT. Protein product: CASSYGTKTEAFF.

The CDR3 DNA reads TGTGCCAGCACCCGGACCATCATGAACACTGAAGCTTTCTTT. It translates to CASTRTIMNTEAFF. The chain combines TRBV6-1 with TRBJ1-1, with unresolved D. Trimming took off 7 bases at V and 0 bases at J, with 12 bases between the two ends. The CDR3 extends over 14 amino acids. Germline values: CDR1 MNHNS, CDR2 SASEGT.